The clone carrying this T cell receptor beta chain was seen only a few times. Its antigen remains unidentified. This record comes from a study of post-analysis software for immune sequencing data. Study outcomes and limitations: Five TRBV segments (TRBV5-6, TRBV5-1 and TRBV20-1 among them) occurred more frequently in patients than in controls.

Incorporated into the TCR beta cDNA libraries were unique molecular identifiers, which served to reduce PCR and sequencing biases. TCRdb fed the PCR reads into MiXCR, producing one record per CDR3 protein. Of approximately 730,000 distinct CDR3 sequences listed, more than 45% are singletons. V lost 4 bases to trimming and J lost 0 bases, with 15 bases between them. The CDR3 consists of 17 residues. In germline, CDR1 is KGHDR, CDR2 SFDVKD. The sequencing input was blood. The chain has TRBV24-1 and TRBJ2-1; D unresolved. This TCR came from a girl between 5 and 17 years old with multiple sclerosis. DNA for the CDR3: TGTGCCACCAGTGACAGTCTCCGAGCTAACTCCTACAATGAGCAGTTCTTC. Its protein is CATSDSLRANSYNEQFF.